The 8 T cell receptor beta chains given below trace back to one sample, sequenced in a study of CD8+ T cells in alopecia areata. TCR sequencing used cDNA made by reverse transcription of extracted RNA. Assay used: immunoSEQ multiplex PCR; TCRdb lists only in-frame clones, some missing. Of fewer than 150,000 clones listed, around two fifths are singletons. Sequencing was performed on CD4+ T cells sorted from blood. The receptors were sampled from a human donor with alopecia areata.

The CDR3 spells CSVPGTGGYEQYF. For the CDR3, the DNA is TGCAGCGTCCCCGGGACAGGGGGCTACGAGCAGTACTTC. V gene TRBV29-1 combines with J gene TRBJ2-5; TRBD1 aligns across 11 bases. Judging by the DNA end, TRBJ2-7 fits better; the J call may be wrong. Germline assignment: CDR1 SQVTM and CDR2 ANQGSEA. The CDR3 sequence is 13 residues long.

The chain has TRBV7-2 and TRBJ2-7; 8 bases are a match to TRBD2. Germline trimming cut 5 bases from V and 0 bases from J; bases unmatched to any gene: 3. There are 14 residues in the CDR3. Germline-derived CDR1 and CDR2 are SGHTA and FQGNSA. The CDR3 spells CASSPGGNSYEQYF. The DNA of the CDR3 is TGTGCCAGCAGCCCGGGGGGGAACTCCTACGAGCAGTACTTC.

V is TRBV5-1 and J is TRBJ2-1, with 7 bases identical to TRBD1. The CDR3 contains 15 residues. J gave up 1 base and V 4 bases, and 5 bases lay outside the gene matches. Per germline, CDR1 SGHRS and CDR2 YFSETQ. Here the CDR3 DNA reads TGCGCCAGCAGCGGGGGACAGATTTCCTACAATGAGCAGTTCTTC. Encoded protein: CASSGGQISYNEQFF.

This chain uses TRBV15 with TRBJ2-5; unclear D gene. Per germline, CDR1 LNHNV and CDR2 YYDKDF (reference sequence). The CDR3 length is 13 residues. Trimming removed 2 bases at V and 0 bases at J, with 4 bases between. The CDR3 DNA reads TGTGCCACCAGCAGACCGAACCAAGAGACCCAGTACTTC. Its translation: CATSRPNQETQYF.

The V and J genes are TRBV29-1 and TRBJ2-7; the D gene is possibly TRBD1 (5 bases). This CDR3 has 13 amino acids. Trimming shortened V by 5 bases and J by 4 bases, and 15 bases separated the two germline ends. Germline values: CDR1 SQVTM, CDR2 ANQGSEA. This chain's CDR3 is CSVSGQRSYEQYF. The CDR3 DNA sequence: TGCAGCGTTTCAGGGCAGAGGTCGTACGAGCAGTACTTC.

At least ten counts were recorded for this clone. The V gene is TRBV7-2, the J gene TRBJ1-1, with a tentative D call TRBD1 (5 bases). V was shortened by 5 bases and J by 1 base, with 14 bases between the two germline ends. The CDR3 runs 15 residues. From germline, CDR1 is SGHTA and CDR2 FQGNSA. The CDR3 sequence: CASSLRLGGNTEAFF. Here the CDR3 DNA reads TGTGCCAGCAGCCTCAGGCTGGGGGGGAACACTGAAGCTTTCTTT. The full variable domain, in which reference TRBV7-2 and TRBJ1-1 provide the parts outside the CDR3, is GAGVSQSPSNKVTEKGKDVELRCDPISGHTALYWYRQSLGQGLEFLIYFQGNSAPDKSGLPSDRFSAERTGGSVSTLTIQRTQQEDSAVYLCASSLRLGGNTEAFFGQGTRLTVV.

The genes are TRBV11-2 and TRBJ1-1; 8 bases align to TRBD1. This CDR3 comprises 14 residues. V lost 5 bases, J lost 9 bases, and 11 bases stayed unmatched. The germline gives CDR1 SGHAT, CDR2 FQNNGV. CDR3 sequence (DNA): TGTGCCAGCAGCCTATTGACAGGGGCCAGACAAGCTTTCTTT. Encoded protein: CASSLLTGARQAFF. Filled out from reference TRBV11-2 and TRBJ1-1, the complete variable domain reads EAGVAQSPRYKIIEKRQSVAFWCNPISGHATLYWYQQILGQGPKLLIQFQNNGVVDDSQLPKDRFSAERLKGVDSTLKIQPAKLEDSAVYLCASSLLTGARQAFFGQGTRLTVV.

The chain uses TRBV7-2 and TRBJ2-5; no definite D call. In germline, CDR1 is SGHTA, CDR2 FQGNSA. This CDR3 is 13 amino acids long. V was trimmed by 5 bases and J by 8 bases, leaving 15 bases between them. The CDR3 is CASSPPERRTQYF. CDR3 DNA: TGTGCCAGCAGCCCTCCAGAACGGAGAACCCAGTACTTC.